The 19 T cell receptor beta chains reported below all come from one sample, sequenced in a study of blood T cell repertoires in COVID-19. Here immunoSEQ multiplex PCR was the method, and the copy in TCRdb shows in-frame clones only, minus some. The sample carries about 310,000 clones, around 90% recorded once. Sequencing was done on a sample of peripheral blood. These receptors all stem from a woman aged 40 to 50 with COVID-19, enrolled during active disease.

The chain uses TRBV28 and TRBJ1-1, with D possibly matching TRBD1 (5 bases). CDR3 length: 18 amino acids. V was shortened by 1 base and J by 0 bases, with 18 bases between the two germline ends. Germline CDR1 MDHEN, CDR2 SYDVKM. The CDR3 loop is CASSLYGADSTLNTEAFF. CDR3 coding DNA: TGTGCCAGCAGTTTATATGGGGCCGACTCAACATTGAACACTGAAGCTTTCTTT.

The chain joins TRBV7-3 to TRBJ2-7, with D unclear. With 0 bases removed from V and 3 bases from J, the gap between germline ends came to 18 bases. This CDR3 has 17 amino acids. Germline CDR1 is SGHTA and CDR2 is FQGTGA. The CDR3 loop is CASSLTGGALNFYEQYF. The CDR3 DNA follows: TGTGCCAGCAGCTTAACAGGTGGAGCTCTGAATTTCTACGAGCAGTACTTC. The full variable domain, rest sourced from reference TRBV7-3 and TRBJ2-7, is GAGVSQTPSNKVTEKGKYVELRCDPISGHTALYWYRQSLGQGPEFLIYFQGTGAADDSGLPNDRFFAVRPEGSVSTLKIQRTERGDSAVYLCASSLTGGALNFYEQYFGPGTRLTVT.

The table lists this clone with a few counts. V gene TRBV6-5 combines with J gene TRBJ1-1; D possibly corresponds to TRBD1 (6 bases). The CDR3 sequence is 12 residues long. Germline assignment: CDR1 MNHEY and CDR2 SVGAGI. With 8 bases removed from V and 10 bases from J, the gap between germline ends came to 17 bases. The CDR3 coding sequence is TGTGCCAGCGGGCGTGACAGGTCTGGAGCTTTCTTT. Residues: CASGRDRSGAFF.

The chain employs TRBV28 and TRBJ1-2; possible D gene TRBD1, 5 bases. The CDR3 consists of 14 residues. V was cut by 1 base and J by 5 bases, with 11 bases left in between. Germline V lookup: CDR1 MDHEN, CDR2 SYDVKM. The CDR3 reads CASSLSPGMYGYTF. For the CDR3, the DNA is TGTGCCAGCAGTTTATCCCCAGGGATGTATGGCTACACCTTC.

In its sample, this clone was seen once. V usage is TRBV27 and J usage is TRBJ2-5, with TRBD1 identical over 8 bases. Germline CDR1 and CDR2: MNHEY and SMNVEV (reference sequence). The CDR3 totals 14 residues. Trimming removed 3 bases from V and 4 bases from J; junction bases left unmatched: 4. CDR3 protein: CASSFNRGIETQYF. CDR3 nucleotides: TGTGCCAGCAGTTTCAACAGGGGGATAGAGACCCAGTACTTC.

This rearrangement joins TRBV4-1 to TRBJ1-4, with 7 bases fitting TRBD1. J lost 7 bases, V lost 1 base, and 9 bases had no gene match. The CDR3 is 16 residues long. In germline, CDR1 is MGHRA, CDR2 YSYEKL. The DNA of the CDR3 is TGCGCCAGCAGCCAAGCGCTGACAGGGTGGAGTGAAAAACTGTTTTTT. Amino acids: CASSQALTGWSEKLFF.

The chain has TRBV6-2 or TRBV6-3 and TRBJ2-1, with 8 bases identical to TRBD2. CDR1 and CDR2 (germline): MNHEY, SVGEGT. The length of the CDR3 is 16 residues. V shed 0 bases, J shed 7 bases, and the junction held 8 bases outside the gene matches. This chain's CDR3 is CASSYSLAGTSNEQFF. CDR3 DNA: TGTGCCAGCAGTTACTCGCTAGCGGGTACGTCTAATGAGCAGTTCTTC.

The V call is TRBV3-1 (or the pseudogene TRBV3-2), the J call TRBJ1-5; D remains unclear. The CDR3 has 14 amino acids. CDR1 is LGHDT, CDR2 YNNKEL, per germline (reference sequence). Trimming pared 4 bases from V and 3 bases from J, leaving 10 bases between. CDR3 protein: CASSRPGFNQPQHF. For the CDR3, the DNA is TGTGCCAGCAGCCGTCCGGGATTCAATCAGCCCCAGCATTTT.

The DNA for the CDR3 is TGTGCCAGCAGCCAAGTATTGCAACGTAATAGCGGGGCCAAGGAAGAGCAGTTCTTC. Protein sequence: CASSQVLQRNSGAKEEQFF. V and J are TRBV4-2 and TRBJ2-1, with 8 bases that match TRBD2. The CDR3 runs 19 residues. The J segment lost 10 bases and the V segment lost 1 base, leaving 21 bases of the junction unmatched. Germline CDR1 LGHNA, CDR2 YNFKEQ.

The chain joins TRBV27 to TRBJ2-1, with 8 bases matching TRBD2. V was clipped by 5 bases and J by 5 bases; unmatched bases: 8. CDR1 and CDR2 (germline): MNHEY, SMNVEV (reference sequence). CDR3 length equals 15 residues. The CDR3 DNA is TGTGCCAGCAGTCTCGAGCGGGAGAGCAACAATGAGCAGTTCTTC. It yields the protein CASSLERESNNEQFF.

The CDR3 DNA is TGTGCCAGCAGGGCGCTGGGACTTGAGAATGAAAAACTGTTTTTT. The encoded protein is CASRALGLENEKLFF. This chain links TRBV28 with TRBJ1-4; tentative D call: TRBD1 (5 bases). The CDR3 covers 15 residues. The V gene's germline CDR1 is MDHEN and CDR2 SYDVKM. Trimming removed 6 bases from V and 5 bases from J, with 16 bases in between. The entire variable domain, with the rest obtained from reference TRBV28 and TRBJ1-4, is as follows: DVKVTQSSRYLVKRTGEKVFLECVQDMDHENMFWYRQDPGLGLRLIYFSYDVKMKEKGDIPEGYSVSREKKERFSLILESASTNQTSMYLCASRALGLENEKLFFGSGTQLSVL.

The chain is built from TRBV7-3 and TRBJ2-3, with 10 positions matching TRBD1. V gave up 6 bases and J gave up 0 bases; unmatched junction bases: 3. CDR1 SGHTA and CDR2 FQGTGA come from the germline V gene. The CDR3 has 15 amino acids. This CDR3 is CASRRQGASTDTQYF. The CDR3 nucleotides are TGTGCCAGCAGGCGACAGGGGGCTAGCACAGATACGCAGTATTTT. The variable domain in full, completed from reference TRBV7-3 and TRBJ2-3, reads GAGVSQTPSNKVTEKGKYVELRCDPISGHTALYWYRQSLGQGPEFLIYFQGTGAADDSGLPNDRFFAVRPEGSVSTLKIQRTERGDSAVYLCASRRQGASTDTQYFGPGTRLTVL.

This chain uses TRBV19 with TRBJ2-7, with 7 bases matching TRBD1. The trim removed 4 bases at V and 4 bases at J, leaving 4 bases unmatched. CDR1 and CDR2 from the germline V gene are LNHDA and SQIVND (reference sequence). The CDR3 has 13 residues. CDR3 nucleotide sequence: TGTGCCAGTAGTAGGGGGACAGAGTACGAGCAGTACTTC. As protein: CASSRGTEYEQYF.

The chain is built from TRBV19 and TRBJ1-5; TRBD1 matches 8 bases. Trimming at V came to 5 bases and at J to 3 bases, leaving 6 bases not matched to a gene. The CDR3 length is 15 residues. Germline V gene data show CDR1 as LNHDA and CDR2 as SQIVND (reference sequence). The CDR3 bases are TGTGCCAGTAGTTCTCCGGACAGGGTCAATCAGCCCCAGCATTTT. It encodes CASSSPDRVNQPQHF.

The chain recombines TRBV6-5 with TRBJ1-1, with a possible D match to TRBD1 (5 bases). CDR1 and CDR2 from the germline V gene are MNHEY and SVGAGI. This CDR3 has 15 residues. V was pared by 6 bases and J by 5 bases, with 19 bases between. The CDR3 nucleotides are TGTGCCAGCAGCCGAGACCTAGGGAGGGGTACTGAAGCTTTCTTT. Amino acids: CASSRDLGRGTEAFF.

The chain couples TRBV6-6 to TRBJ1-1; 8 bases are shared with TRBD1. The trim removed 6 bases at V and 11 bases at J, leaving 14 bases unmatched. Germline assignment: CDR1 MNHNY and CDR2 SVGAGI (reference sequence). The CDR3 runs to 14 residues. This CDR3 reads CASSPKDRATKAFF. CDR3 nucleotide sequence: TGTGCCAGCAGCCCGAAGGACAGGGCTACGAAGGCTTTCTTT.

The CDR3 DNA is TGTGCCAGCAGCCTTACAGGGACCTATGGCTACACCTTC. Translating it yields CASSLTGTYGYTF. V gene TRBV28 combines with J gene TRBJ1-2, with D possibly matching TRBD1 (6 bases). CDR3 size: 13 residues. Trimming took off 6 bases at V and 4 bases at J, with 12 bases between the two ends. Germline V gene sequence: CDR1 MDHEN, CDR2 SYDVKM.

The CDR3 DNA reads TGTGCCAGCAGCGTCGACAGGGTCTACAATGAGCAGTTCTTC. Translating it yields CASSVDRVYNEQFF. The genes are TRBV9 and TRBJ2-1; 7 bases line up with TRBD1. Germline CDR1 SGDLS, CDR2 YYNGEE. Germline trimming cut 2 bases from V and 3 bases from J; bases unmatched to any gene: 2. CDR3 length equals 14 residues.

The V and J genes are TRBV7-2 and TRBJ2-3; 10 bases match TRBD2. The CDR3 has 19 amino acids. Trimming at V came to 5 bases and at J to 1 base, leaving 15 bases not matched to a gene. In germline, CDR1 is SGHTA, CDR2 FQGNSA. The CDR3 spells CASSLRTSGHLTRTDTQYF. The DNA for the CDR3 is TGTGCCAGCAGCCTTAGGACTAGCGGACACCTCACCCGCACAGATACGCAGTATTTT.